Sequencing of this T cell receptor (beta chain) was carried out in a study of OX40 agonist ivuxolimab in advanced cancers. Collection of blood occurred at baseline, at cycle 4 day 1, and at cycle 7 day 1. Germline CDR1 SGHDT, CDR2 YYEEEE. The CDR3 contains 16 residues. V was trimmed by 4 bases and J by 1 base, leaving 17 bases between them. This table comes from immunoSEQ multiplex PCR, and its TCRdb copy is limited to in-frame clones, with some not included. Of 40,000 to 50,000 clones in the sample, about 89% are singletons; the top ten hold about 11%. Sequenced here: CD4+ or CD8+ T cells sorted from blood, sampled in a trial of the OX40 agonist ivuxolimab. The chain combines TRBV5-6 with TRBJ1-1; D ambiguous. This sequence was found in an adult with an advanced solid tumor such as melanoma, head and neck, liver or kidney cancer. CDR3 sequence (DNA): TGTGCCAGCAGCATCCTCCTGGCTCGCAGGAACACTGAAGCTTTCTTT. Residues: CASSILLARRNTEAFF.